The 32 T cell receptor beta chains below all came from one sample that was sequenced in a study of blood T cell repertoires in COVID-19 (dated by TCRdb to about 2020). Receptors were amplified or captured by the immunoSEQ multiplex PCR assay. TCRdb stores this immuneACCESS table with in-frame sequences only. Part of the clones is absent; in the studies checked, under half of the shortfall reflects unresolved V genes, and no reason is known for the rest. This sample holds fewer than 65,000 clones; 79% were observed only once. The ten largest account for roughly 25% of the sample. The sequenced sample was peripheral blood. Receptor source: a man aged 65 to 85 with acute or convalescent COVID-19.

The CDR3 DNA is TGTGCCAGTAGTATGCAACAGGGAAATCAGCCCCAGCATTTT. This sequence encodes CASSMQQGNQPQHF. V and J are TRBV19 and TRBJ1-5, with D possibly being TRBD1 (6 bases). Germline V CDR1 and CDR2: LNHDA, SQIVND (reference sequence). With 3 bases removed from V and 4 bases from J, the gap between germline ends came to 10 bases. CDR3 length: 14 amino acids.

The chain couples TRBV29-1 to TRBJ2-5, with D maybe TRBD2 (5 bases). Trimming shortened V by 3 bases and J by 4 bases, and 12 bases separated the two germline ends. This CDR3 spans 13 amino acids. CDR1 and CDR2 from the germline V gene are SQVTM and ANQGSEA. The CDR3 bases are TGCAGCGTTGACACTATAGGGAGAGAGACCCAGTACTTC. Its protein is CSVDTIGRETQYF.

The chain joins TRBV27 to TRBJ2-3, with 7 bases that match TRBD2. V gave up 8 bases and J gave up 1 base; unmatched junction bases: 3. Germline V lookup: CDR1 MNHEY, CDR2 SMNVEV (reference sequence). This CDR3 comprises 13 residues. CDR3 nucleotide sequence: TGTGCCAGCCACGGACTAGGCACAGATACGCAGTATTTT. Translated: CASHGLGTDTQYF.

This clone occurred a few times. The chain joins TRBV5-6 to TRBJ2-1; a weak D match, TRBD2 (5 bases). CDR3 size: 13 residues. Germline assignment: CDR1 SGHDT and CDR2 YYEEEE. The V end lost 4 bases, the J end lost 3 bases, and 8 bases lay between the germline ends. CDR3 DNA: TGTGCCAGCAGCCCCGGACTCTACAATGAGCAGTTCTTC. It is translated as CASSPGLYNEQFF.

The V call is TRBV18, the J call TRBJ1-4, with D unresolved. Trimming removed 4 bases at V and 8 bases at J, with 8 bases between. The CDR3 consists of 12 residues. Germline CDR1 and CDR2: KGHSH and LQKENI. CDR3 nucleotide sequence: TGTGCCAGCTCACGCGTAGTCGAAAAACTGTTTTTT. Its translation is CASSRVVEKLFF.

This clone was seen a single time. The rearrangement joins TRBV12-3 or TRBV12-4 to TRBJ2-3; D may be TRBD1 (6 bases). V shed 8 bases and J shed 8 bases, with 17 bases lying between them. The CDR3 totals 13 residues. The CDR3 reads CASSGQKWVTQYF. In DNA, the CDR3 is TGTGCCAGCTCCGGACAGAAATGGGTTACGCAGTATTTT.

The table lists this clone with a count of one. The chain is built from TRBV6-5 and TRBJ2-7, with a weak D call TRBD2 (6 bases). Trimming cost V 0 bases and J 7 bases, with 13 bases left between them. In germline, CDR1 is MNHEY, CDR2 SVGAGI. The CDR3 is 14 amino acids. Written as DNA, the CDR3 is TGTGCCAGCAGTTACTCCATGGAGGGTCGGGAGCAGTACTTC. This translates into CASSYSMEGREQYF.

A single count supports this clone. V and J are TRBV18 and TRBJ1-2, with 10 bases matching TRBD1. Unmatched junction bases numbered 0, after V lost 8 bases and J lost 6 bases. In germline, CDR1 is KGHSH, CDR2 LQKENI. The CDR3 extends over 11 amino acids. CDR3 sequence reads: CASGTGDGYTF. CDR3 in DNA: TGTGCCAGCGGGACAGGGGATGGCTACACCTTC.

The chain links TRBV11-3 to TRBJ2-3; D may be TRBD2 (6 bases). This CDR3 comprises 16 residues. Germline-derived CDR1 and CDR2 are SGHNT and YENEEA. Trimming removed 5 bases at V and 2 bases at J, with 17 bases between. In nucleotides, the CDR3 is TGTGCCAGCAGCACCGGAATCCAGGACTACACAGATACGCAGTATTTT. Its translation: CASSTGIQDYTDTQYF.

The gene calls are TRBV11-2 and TRBJ2-7, with 8 positions matching TRBD1. V was pared by 6 bases and J by 4 bases, with 5 bases of the junction left unmatched. CDR3 length equals 13 residues. Germline CDR1 reads SGHAT; CDR2 reads FQNNGV. CDR3 region: CASSLDRVYEQYF. CDR3 coding DNA: TGTGCCAGCAGTTTGGACAGGGTGTACGAGCAGTACTTC.

V gene TRBV18 combines with J gene TRBJ2-1; tentatively, D is TRBD2 (5 bases). The V end lost 0 bases, the J end lost 4 bases, and 13 bases lay between the germline ends. The CDR3 spans 16 residues. The V gene's germline CDR1 is KGHSH and CDR2 LQKENI. CDR3 bases: TGTGCCAGCTCACCACCGGGAGTGGTCGGGTACAATGAGCAGTTCTTC. Residues: CASSPPGVVGYNEQFF.

V usage is TRBV6-5 and J usage is TRBJ2-7; no reliable D call. The CDR3 totals 16 residues. Trimming shortened V by 0 bases and J by 2 bases, and 14 bases separated the two germline ends. Germline V CDR1 and CDR2: MNHEY, SVGAGI. CDR3 bases: TGTGCCAGCAGTTACTCGAGTCCACAGAGCCCCTACGAGCAGTACTTC. Protein product: CASSYSSPQSPYEQYF.

Points on this clone: Other DNA sequences of this sample code for an identical CDR3. The rearrangement uses TRBV28 and TRBJ2-5; D unclear. Per germline, CDR1 MDHEN and CDR2 SYDVKM. This CDR3 spans 17 amino acids. V was cut by 11 bases and J by 5 bases, with 30 bases left in between. DNA of the CDR3: TGTGCCTTGGGTAAGCTGGGCCCTATGGCCCGACGGGAGACCCAGTACTTC. Translating it yields CALGKLGPMARRETQYF.

The rearrangement links TRBV12-3 or TRBV12-4 to TRBJ1-5, with D perhaps TRBD1 (6 bases). This CDR3 is built from 13 residues. V was trimmed by 5 bases and J by 7 bases, leaving 12 bases between them. CDR3 residues: CASSQMTGQPQHF. CDR3 coding DNA: TGTGCCAGCAGTCAGATGACAGGCCAGCCCCAGCATTTT.

This chain uses TRBV30 with TRBJ1-6, with a tentative D call TRBD1 (5 bases). V was trimmed by 1 base and J by 1 base, leaving 14 bases between them. The CDR3 consists of 17 residues. Germline CDR1 GTSNPN, CDR2 SVGIG (reference sequence). The CDR3 loop reads CAWSGAGTESYNSPLHF. DNA for the CDR3: TGTGCCTGGAGTGGGGCAGGGACTGAATCCTATAATTCACCCCTCCACTTT.

The chain links TRBV16 to TRBJ2-5; 7 nucleotides align to TRBD2. Germline CDR1 reads KGHSY; CDR2 reads FQNENV. The CDR3 length is 15 residues. The V gene end was trimmed by 6 bases and the J gene end by 5 bases; junction bases not matched to a gene: 12. CDR3 nucleotides: TGTGCCAGCAGTCGGGGGGACGCTGATCGGGAGACCCAGTACTTC. Translating it yields CASSRGDADRETQYF.

This clone was counted once. This sequence joins TRBV18 and TRBJ2-4; tentatively, D is TRBD1 (6 bases). The CDR3 has 15 residues. Between the trimmed V and J ends, which lost 1 base and 6 bases, there was a span of 13 bases. Looked up from germline, CDR1 is KGHSH and CDR2 is LQKENI. CDR3 in DNA: TGTGCCAGCTCACCACAGACAGGAAGGATAAACATTCAGTACTTC. Translating it yields CASSPQTGRINIQYF.

The V call is TRBV7-9, the J call TRBJ2-7, with D possibly matching TRBD2 (7 bases). V lost 8 bases and J lost 6, with 14 bases in between. CDR1 is SEHNR, CDR2 FQNEAQ, per germline (reference sequence). The CDR3 contains 12 residues. The CDR3 DNA reads as TGTGCCAGCGGGGGCAGGACTAGCGAGCAGTACTTC. It yields the protein CASGGRTSEQYF.

The chain couples TRBV5-1 to TRBJ1-2, with 7 bases fitting TRBD1. The CDR3 is made up of 14 amino acids. Germline values: CDR1 SGHRS, CDR2 YFSETQ. The ends lost 5 bases at V and 8 bases at J; junction bases unmatched: 12. CDR3 DNA: TGCGCCAGCAGTAGGGGGACAGCAGCCTCAGGCTACACCTTC. As protein: CASSRGTAASGYTF.

The chain has TRBV10-3 and TRBJ1-6; D perhaps matches TRBD1 (5 bases). V was cut by 0 bases and J by 0 bases, with 18 bases left in between. Germline CDR1 ENHRY, CDR2 SYGVKD. The CDR3 runs 20 residues. CDR3 DNA: TGTGCCATCAGTGAGTCGTTAAGTCGTGGGGGGAACTCCTATAATTCACCCCTCCACTTT. It yields the protein CAISESLSRGGNSYNSPLHF.

Turning to this clone: The same CDR3 is also encoded by other DNA sequences in this sample. The chain is built from TRBV5-1 and TRBJ1-1, with 7 bases that match TRBD1. CDR1 SGHRS and CDR2 YFSETQ come from the germline V gene. V gave up 0 bases and J gave up 3 bases; unmatched junction bases: 5. This CDR3 is 15 amino acids long. CDR3: CASSLGGQGDTEAFF. CDR3 nucleotides: TGCGCCAGCAGCTTGGGCGGGCAGGGGGACACTGAAGCTTTCTTT.

The CDR3 nucleotides read TGTGCCAGCAGTTTAGAACTAGCGGAAGGCGCGCAGTATTTT. Protein: CASSLELAEGAQYF. The V and J genes are TRBV27 and TRBJ2-3; 8 nucleotides line up with TRBD2. The CDR3 spans 14 residues. V gave up 2 bases and J gave up 10 bases; unmatched junction bases: 8. The V gene's germline CDR1 is MNHEY and CDR2 SMNVEV (reference sequence).

The chain is built from TRBV11-2 and TRBJ2-7, with D maybe TRBD1 (6 bases). CDR1 SGHAT and CDR2 FQNNGV come from the germline V gene. The CDR3 consists of 12 residues. Trimming left V 6 bases short and J 3 bases short, with 9 bases between. The CDR3 DNA reads TGTGCCAGCAGGAGCAGGGGCTACGAGCAGTACTTC. Translated: CASRSRGYEQYF.

This chain joins TRBV30 and TRBJ1-2, with D perhaps TRBD1 (5 bases). V was trimmed by 8 bases and J by 4 bases, leaving 26 bases between them. There are 16 residues in the CDR3. Germline CDR1 and CDR2: GTSNPN and SVGIG (reference sequence). The DNA for the CDR3 is TGTGCCGGGGACCTCTCCGCGGCAGCGACAGCCTATGGCTACACCTTC. This encodes CAGDLSAAATAYGYTF. The complete variable domain, with remaining parts taken from reference TRBV30 and TRBJ1-2, reads SQTIHQWPATLVQPVGSPLSLECTVEGTSNPNLYWYRQAAGRGLQLLFYSVGIGQISSEVPQNLSASRPQDRQFILSSKKLLLSDSGFYLCAGDLSAAATAYGYTFGSGTRLTVV.

This chain connects TRBV7-2 to TRBJ2-5, with no clear D. There are 16 residues in the CDR3. Germline assignment: CDR1 SGHTA and CDR2 FQGNSA. The V end lost 0 bases, the J end lost 5 bases, and 16 bases lay between the germline ends. In nucleotides, the CDR3 is TGTGCCAGCAGCTTAGCGAAATTGGCTAGGTCCGAGACCCAGTACTTC. Residues: CASSLAKLARSETQYF. The entire variable domain, with the rest obtained from reference TRBV7-2 and TRBJ2-5, is as follows: GAGVSQSPSNKVTEKGKDVELRCDPISGHTALYWYRQSLGQGLEFLIYFQGNSAPDKSGLPSDRFSAERTGGSVSTLTIQRTQQEDSAVYLCASSLAKLARSETQYFGPGTRLLVL.

The chain is built from TRBV9 and TRBJ2-2; D might be TRBD1 (6 bases). V lost 6 bases and J 0 bases, leaving 12 bases between the germline ends. The CDR3 length is 15 residues. Germline CDR1 and CDR2: SGDLS and YYNGEE. DNA for the CDR3: TGTGCCAGCACCTCCGGGACAACGAACACCGGGGAGCTGTTTTTT. It specifies CASTSGTTNTGELFF. The full variable domain, completed using reference TRBV9 and TRBJ2-2, is DSGVTQTPKHLITATGQRVTLRCSPRSGDLSVYWYQQSLDQGLQFLIQYYNGEERAKGNILERFSAQQFPDLHSELNLSSLELGDSALYFCASTSGTTNTGELFFGEGSRLTVL.

The V gene is TRBV10-3, the J gene TRBJ2-7, with 9 positions matching TRBD1. J was trimmed by 0 bases and V by 4 bases; bases with no gene match: 4. Germline V lookup: CDR1 ENHRY, CDR2 SYGVKD. The CDR3 is 15 amino acids. The CDR3 loop reads CAISVTGGISYEQYF. CDR3 sequence (DNA): TGTGCCATCAGTGTGACAGGGGGTATCTCCTACGAGCAGTACTTC.

The chain carries TRBV7-2 and TRBJ2-3; D remains ambiguous. Trimming left V 5 bases short and J 4 bases short, with 19 bases between. The V gene's germline CDR1 is SGHTA and CDR2 FQGNSA. The CDR3 has 16 residues. CDR3 sequence reads: CASSPPGGPTSDTQYF. CDR3 DNA sequence: TGTGCCAGCAGCCCACCGGGTGGTCCAACTTCAGATACGCAGTATTTT.

The chain carries TRBV3-1 (or the pseudogene TRBV3-2) and TRBJ1-6; D gene unclear. Germline V CDR1 and CDR2: LGHDT, YNNKEL (reference sequence). V was pared by 2 bases and J by 8 bases, with 10 bases between. The CDR3 is 14 residues long. Written as DNA, the CDR3 is TGTGCCAGCAGCCAACCATACAATGATTCACCCCTCCACTTT. This encodes CASSQPYNDSPLHF.

This sequence joins TRBV19 and TRBJ2-1; 14 bases match TRBD2. The V and J ends lost 4 bases and 5 bases, in that order; junction bases with no gene match: 7. Germline V gene sequence: CDR1 LNHDA, CDR2 SQIVND (reference sequence). There are 17 residues in the CDR3. The CDR3 DNA reads as TGTGCCAGTAGTACCCCCGGACTAGCGGGAGGAAACAATGAGCAGTTCTTC. It is translated as CASSTPGLAGGNNEQFF. The variable domain in full, with the rest retrieved from reference TRBV19 and TRBJ2-1, is DGGITQSPKYLFRKEGQNVTLSCEQNLNHDAMYWYRQDPGQGLRLIYYSQIVNDFQKGDIAEGYSVSREKKESFPLTVTSAQKNPTAFYLCASSTPGLAGGNNEQFFGPGTRLTVL.

This chain connects TRBV19 to TRBJ1-2; no clear D. The length of the CDR3 is 14 residues. V was cut by 6 bases and J by 3 bases, with 14 bases left in between. Germline V lookup: CDR1 LNHDA, CDR2 SQIVND (reference sequence). The CDR3 DNA sequence: TGTGCCAGTAGGGCGCTTGTGGCGGACTATGGCTACACCTTC. This sequence encodes CASRALVADYGYTF.

This rearrangement joins TRBV30 to TRBJ2-7; D uncertain. The CDR3 has 11 amino acids. Germline-derived CDR1 and CDR2 are GTSNPN and SVGIG (reference sequence). V gave up 0 bases and J gave up 4 bases, with 4 bases separating them. The CDR3 DNA follows: TGTGCCTGGAGTGTACGGTACGAGCAGTACTTC. Translated, it gives CAWSVRYEQYF.